A selection of T cell receptor beta chains follows, all from one sample in a study of shared clonotypes between healthy human individuals. Profiling relied on immunoSEQ multiplex PCR, and the TCRdb table lists in-frame clones only, not all of them. Of some 660,000 clones listed, around 73% are singletons. Sequenced input: memory CD4+ T cells sorted from blood. These receptors were collected from a woman in her twenties or thirties in good health. Each CDR3 is given with its conserved first and last residue. The D gene is left open where the match is weak. The size entry is marked missing in some rows and otherwise reads once, few, many or a size class.

CDR3 DNA: TGTGCCGTTAGGAAGTGCAGGGGGCTGAGCATTGAAGCTTTCTTT
CDR3 protein: CAVRKCRGLSIEAFF
D gene: TRBD1
V gene: TRBV9
clone size: once
J gene: TRBJ1-1

CDR3 DNA: TGTGCCTGCACCACAGATACGCAGTATTTT
CDR3 protein: CACTTDTQYF
D gene: -
V gene: TRBV30
clone size: -
J gene: TRBJ2-3

CDR3 DNA: TGTGCCAGCAGCTTAGCGCCTGGCGGGAATGCAGATACGCAGTATTTT
CDR3 protein: CASSLAPGGNADTQYF
D gene: -
V gene: TRBV11-1
clone size: -
J gene: TRBJ2-3

CDR3 DNA: TGTGCCAGCAGCCGCTCCGCAGGCTCCTACGAGCAGTACTTC
CDR3 protein: CASSRSAGSYEQYF
D gene: -
V gene: TRBV14
clone size: -
J gene: TRBJ2-7

CDR3 DNA: TGCGCCAGCAGCTTAGCGTACCAAGAGACCCAGTACTTC
CDR3 protein: CASSLAYQETQYF
D gene: -
V gene: TRBV5-1
clone size: -
J gene: TRBJ2-5

CDR3 DNA: TGTGCCAGCAGCCCTATACAGGGTTCGGGCTACACCTTC
CDR3 protein: CASSPIQGSGYTF
D gene: -
V gene: TRBV6-1
clone size: -
J gene: TRBJ1-2

CDR3 DNA: TGTGCCATCAGTGAGAGGTGGAATGAGCAGTTCTTC
CDR3 protein: CAISERWNEQFF
D gene: -
V gene: TRBV10-3
clone size: -
J gene: TRBJ2-1

CDR3 DNA: TGCGCCAGCAGCATGGTTGGGACTAGCGGGATGTCGTACGAGCAGTACTTC
CDR3 protein: CASSMVGTSGMSYEQYF
D gene: TRBD2
V gene: TRBV5-1
clone size: once
J gene: TRBJ2-7

CDR3 DNA: TGTGCCAGCAAGTTAGACAGCTCTAATGAAAAACTGTTTTTT
CDR3 protein: CASKLDSSNEKLFF
D gene: -
V gene: TRBV7-9
clone size: once
J gene: TRBJ1-4

CDR3 DNA: TGTGCCAGCAGAAGAGGGGACGGTAGCAATCAGCCCCAGCATTTT
CDR3 protein: CASRRGDGSNQPQHF
D gene: -
V gene: TRBV14
clone size: -
J gene: TRBJ1-5

CDR3 DNA: TGCGCCAGCAGCGGAGGGTCCTACAATGAGCAGTTCTTC
CDR3 protein: CASSGGSYNEQFF
D gene: -
V gene: TRBV5-1
clone size: few
J gene: TRBJ2-1

CDR3 DNA: TGCAGCGTGACTACTGGAGGGCCCTCAAATACGCAGTATTTT
CDR3 protein: CSVTTGGPSNTQYF
D gene: -
V gene: TRBV29-1
clone size: many
J gene: TRBJ2-3

CDR3 DNA: TGTGCCAGCAGCCAAGGGCAAGGGGGCGTCGACGAGCAGTACTTC
CDR3 protein: CASSQGQGGVDEQYF
D gene: TRBD1
V gene: TRBV4-2
clone size: -
J gene: TRBJ2-7

CDR3 DNA: TGTGCCAGCAGTTTATACAGGATGACAGCTTTCTTT
CDR3 protein: CASSLYRMTAFF
D gene: -
V gene: TRBV27
clone size: once
J gene: TRBJ1-1

CDR3 DNA: TGTGCCTCCCACGGGCAGGGGGCCTACAATGAGCAGTTCTTC
CDR3 protein: CASHGQGAYNEQFF
D gene: TRBD1
V gene: TRBV30
clone size: -
J gene: TRBJ2-1

CDR3 DNA: TGTGCCAGCAGTTCGGGACTAGGTCATAGAGATACGCAGTATTTT
CDR3 protein: CASSSGLGHRDTQYF
D gene: TRBD2
V gene: TRBV6-5
clone size: -
J gene: TRBJ2-3

CDR3 DNA: TGCGCCAGCAGCCCCGCCACTAGCGGGGAGCGTTGGTACTTC
CDR3 protein: CASSPATSGERWYF
D gene: TRBD2
V gene: TRBV5-1
clone size: -
J gene: TRBJ2-7

CDR3 DNA: TGTGCCAGCAGATCCGGGAGCTATCGCACCGGGGAGCTGTTTTTT
CDR3 protein: CASRSGSYRTGELFF
D gene: -
V gene: TRBV28
clone size: -
J gene: TRBJ2-2

CDR3 DNA: TGTGCCAGCAGCTTCGTGTTGCGGGAAAAACTGTTTTTT
CDR3 protein: CASSFVLREKLFF
D gene: -
V gene: TRBV7-2
clone size: -
J gene: TRBJ1-4

CDR3 DNA: TGTGCCAGTAGTGTCAGACACGGGACAGGGAAGGTTAGGAGCTATGGCTACACCTTC
CDR3 protein: CASSVRHGTGKVRSYGYTF
D gene: TRBD1
V gene: TRBV19
clone size: -
J gene: TRBJ1-2

CDR3 DNA: TGTGCCACCCGCGGGGGGGTCAGGCAGCCCCAGCATTTT
CDR3 protein: CATRGGVRQPQHF
D gene: -
V gene: TRBV27
clone size: -
J gene: TRBJ1-5

CDR3 DNA: TGTGCCAGCAGCCAAGATATCGACATCGGCTACAATGAGCAGTTCTTC
CDR3 protein: CASSQDIDIGYNEQFF
D gene: -
V gene: TRBV4-2
clone size: -
J gene: TRBJ2-1

CDR3 DNA: TGTGCCAGCAGTGTACGCTACATCCGCCGGGGCAGCCTCTCCTACAATGAGCAGTTCTTC
CDR3 protein: CASSVRYIRRGSLSYNEQFF
D gene: -
V gene: TRBV6-1
clone size: -
J gene: TRBJ2-1

CDR3 DNA: TGCGCCAGCAGAGTTAGCGGGAGGGTGGCAGATACGCAGTATTTT
CDR3 protein: CASRVSGRVADTQYF
D gene: TRBD2
V gene: TRBV10-1
clone size: -
J gene: TRBJ2-3

CDR3 DNA: TGTGCCAGCAGTTCTAGCGGGGTGTACTCCTACGAGCAGTACTTC
CDR3 protein: CASSSSGVYSYEQYF
D gene: TRBD2
V gene: TRBV27
clone size: few
J gene: TRBJ2-7

CDR3 DNA: TGTGCCAGCAGCTTAGGTACAGTAAACTCTGGGGCCAACGTCCTGACTTTC
CDR3 protein: CASSLGTVNSGANVLTF
D gene: -
V gene: TRBV7-9
clone size: few
J gene: TRBJ2-6

CDR3 DNA: TGTGCCAGCAGCTTGGACGTCTCCTCTGGAAACACCATATATTTT
CDR3 protein: CASSLDVSSGNTIYF
D gene: -
V gene: TRBV5-4
clone size: few
J gene: TRBJ1-3

CDR3 DNA: TGTGCCAGCCCTGCCCCTGGTCTGGGGAACACTGAAGCTTTCTTT
CDR3 protein: CASPAPGLGNTEAFF
D gene: -
V gene: TRBV28
clone size: -
J gene: TRBJ1-1

CDR3 DNA: TGCAGCGTTCATGGGGGCTCTCCCTACAATGAGCAGTTCTTC
CDR3 protein: CSVHGGSPYNEQFF
D gene: -
V gene: TRBV29-1
clone size: -
J gene: TRBJ2-1

CDR3 DNA: TGTGCCAGTAGTCGAGCAACTAATGAAAAACTGTTTTTT
CDR3 protein: CASSRATNEKLFF
D gene: -
V gene: TRBV19
clone size: few
J gene: TRBJ1-4

CDR3 DNA: TGTGCCAGCAGTGAAGGAGGGGGGGCCTACGAGCAGTACTTC
CDR3 protein: CASSEGGGAYEQYF
D gene: -
V gene: TRBV25-1
clone size: few
J gene: TRBJ2-7

CDR3 DNA: TGTGCCAGCACCATCAACAATGAGCAGTTCTTC
CDR3 protein: CASTINNEQFF
D gene: -
V gene: TRBV6-1
clone size: -
J gene: TRBJ2-1

CDR3 DNA: TGTGCCAGCAGTGAAGTTGGGGGCACCGAGCAGTACTTC
CDR3 protein: CASSEVGGTEQYF
D gene: -
V gene: TRBV6-1
clone size: -
J gene: TRBJ2-7

CDR3 DNA: TGTGCCAGCATCGGGACAGGGTCCTACGAGCAGTACTTC
CDR3 protein: CASIGTGSYEQYF
D gene: TRBD1
V gene: TRBV27
clone size: -
J gene: TRBJ2-7

CDR3 DNA: TGCGCCAGCAGTAGCGGGAGGGCTTACGAGCAGTACTTC
CDR3 protein: CASSSGRAYEQYF
D gene: TRBD2
V gene: TRBV5-1
clone size: -
J gene: TRBJ2-7

CDR3 DNA: TGTGCCAGCAGGGGACAGGGCTCCCTTGAAAAACTGTTTTTT
CDR3 protein: CASRGQGSLEKLFF
D gene: TRBD1
V gene: TRBV6-1
clone size: few
J gene: TRBJ1-4

CDR3 DNA: TGCAGCGTTGAAAGGCAGCACTCCTACAATGAGCAGTTCTTC
CDR3 protein: CSVERQHSYNEQFF
D gene: -
V gene: TRBV29-1
clone size: -
J gene: TRBJ2-1

CDR3 DNA: TGTGCCAGCAGCCCTAACCCCTTTACAAACACCGGGGAGCTGTTTTTT
CDR3 protein: CASSPNPFTNTGELFF
D gene: -
V gene: TRBV7-3
clone size: many
J gene: TRBJ2-2

CDR3 DNA: TGTGCCAGTAGTCCCAGGACAGGTACCTACGAGCAGTACTTC
CDR3 protein: CASSPRTGTYEQYF
D gene: TRBD1
V gene: TRBV19
clone size: -
J gene: TRBJ2-7

CDR3 DNA: TGTGCCAGCAGTTTATCCCCACGACAGGGCATTCCTGAGCAGTTCTTC
CDR3 protein: CASSLSPRQGIPEQFF
D gene: TRBD1
V gene: TRBV28
clone size: -
J gene: TRBJ2-1

CDR3 DNA: TGTGCCAGTAGTAGACAGAAGGAGGCAGGCTACACCTTC
CDR3 protein: CASSRQKEAGYTF
D gene: -
V gene: TRBV19
clone size: few
J gene: TRBJ1-2

CDR3 DNA: TGTGCCAGCAGCGCTCCGGGACTAGCGGGACACTTTGGGGAGACCCAGTACTTC
CDR3 protein: CASSAPGLAGHFGETQYF
D gene: TRBD2
V gene: TRBV9
clone size: -
J gene: TRBJ2-5

CDR3 DNA: TGTGCCAGCAGCTTGGTCCGCGGGGCTGAAGCTTTCTTT
CDR3 protein: CASSLVRGAEAFF
D gene: -
V gene: TRBV5-5
clone size: once
J gene: TRBJ1-1

CDR3 DNA: TGTGCCAGCAGGGAGGTGGGGAACACTGAAGCTTTCTTT
CDR3 protein: CASREVGNTEAFF
D gene: -
V gene: TRBV6-1
clone size: -
J gene: TRBJ1-1

CDR3 DNA: TGTGCCAGCAGAGAGTGGCATGAGCAGTTCTTC
CDR3 protein: CASREWHEQFF
D gene: -
V gene: TRBV11-2
clone size: -
J gene: TRBJ2-1

CDR3 DNA: TGTGCCAGTAGCATAGGATACTCTAGCGGAGCCTACGAGCAGTACTTC
CDR3 protein: CASSIGYSSGAYEQYF
D gene: TRBD2
V gene: TRBV19
clone size: few
J gene: TRBJ2-7

CDR3 DNA: TGTGCCAGCAGGACAGGCGGTCCTAATGAAAAACTGTTTTTT
CDR3 protein: CASRTGGPNEKLFF
D gene: -
V gene: TRBV6-5
clone size: -
J gene: TRBJ1-4

CDR3 DNA: TGTGCCAGCAGCTCGGGACTAGCGGGAGTATCAGGGGCCAACGTCCTGACTTTC
CDR3 protein: CASSSGLAGVSGANVLTF
D gene: TRBD2
V gene: TRBV11-2
clone size: -
J gene: TRBJ2-6

CDR3 DNA: TGTGCCAGCAGTGCCTCCGGGACTAGCGTATACGAGCAGTACTTC
CDR3 protein: CASSASGTSVYEQYF
D gene: TRBD2
V gene: TRBV27
clone size: -
J gene: TRBJ2-7

CDR3 DNA: TGCGCCAGCAGCTATACCGGGACAGGGGTGAATGGCTACACCTTC
CDR3 protein: CASSYTGTGVNGYTF
D gene: TRBD1
V gene: TRBV5-1
clone size: few
J gene: TRBJ1-2